This record looks at one TCR beta chain sequence and its context. Its target is unknown. Eight separate reactions per sample served to make cDNA. For each CDR3 protein, TCRdb gives one entry from its re-call of the 5' RACE reads, without DNA. The specimen's table records approximately 210,000 distinct CDR3 sequences. Unsorted whole blood yielded the total RNA, with T cells left unselected. The sample comes from a study of monozygotic twins with inflammatory bowel disease. The CDR3 is 16 amino acids. Germline CDR1 reads LGHNA; CDR2 reads YNFKEQ. Study-level findings and limits: Added variability in patient repertoires may stem from differing immunosuppressive treatments. Healthy co-twins exceeded IBD patients in TCRbeta diversity as measured by inverse Simpson.

Sequenced input: blood. The V call is TRBV4-2, the J call TRBJ2-7. This TCR was sampled from a human donor with ulcerative colitis or Crohn's disease, or a healthy co-twin of an affected twin (not recorded which). The CDR3 spells CASSQEVTDSMYEQYF.